This paragraph covers one T cell receptor (beta chain) sequence. Its antigen is as yet unknown. cDNA came from around 0.54 to 1 ug RNA primed by random hexamers. The immunoSEQ assay covered 54 Vbeta and 13 Jbeta segments for CDR3. TCRdb used MiXCR to reprocess the immunoSEQ multiplex PCR reads, holding one entry per CDR3 protein. Of about 120,000 distinct CDR3 sequences detected, around 94% appear once; the ten largest clones hold around 0.21%. The data belong to a study of CD8 T cells in Susac syndrome. Overall study context: Patients with Susac syndrome were, at the time of blood collection, therapy-naive, maintained on corticosteroids, or maintained on intravenous immunoglobulin alone. Study results and limitations: The study's TCR sequencing and HLA analysis covered a relatively small number of individuals, and the study acknowledged this.

This CDR3 is built from 13 residues. CDR1 and CDR2 (germline): DFQATT, SNEGSKA (reference sequence). The V gene end was trimmed by 3 bases and the J gene end by 7 bases; junction bases not matched to a gene: 4. J is TRBJ2-1 and V is TRBV20-1; TRBD1 matches 9 bases. The origin of this receptor is a human donor with Susac syndrome. The sample comprised CD8+ T cells from PBMCs. The CDR3 nucleotides are TGCAGTGCTAGGGGGGACAGGGAAAATGAGCAGTTCTTC. It specifies CSARGDRENEQFF.